The clone carrying this T cell receptor (beta chain) was counted between two and nine times. The data stem from a study of blood T cell repertoires in COVID-19. Whole-study context: Spain, Italy and the United States supplied samples that represented acute and convalescent COVID-19. PBMCs, B-cell-depleted T cells, or T cells provided the cDNA or gDNA that made up the material.

As originally analysed: Estimation of nucleated cell counts relied on the amplification of reference gene primers. Here immunoSEQ multiplex PCR was the method, and the copy in TCRdb shows in-frame clones only, minus some. V, J and clone size derive from that table, while D and trimming were established from the DNA sequence. This table has about 160,000 clones, about three quarters appearing once. The V gene's germline CDR1 is MNHEY and CDR2 SMNVEV (reference sequence). J lost 11 bases, V lost 3 bases, and 10 bases had no gene match. This CDR3 contains 13 residues. The specimen sequenced was peripheral blood. The source of this sequence is a man in his 60s with acute or convalescent COVID-19. The chain links TRBV27 to TRBJ2-7; TRBD1 aligns across 7 bases. Here the CDR3 reads CASSFPDRAREYF. The CDR3 nucleotides read TGTGCCAGCAGTTTTCCTGACAGGGCCCGGGAGTACTTC.